This T cell receptor beta chain is drawn from a study of blood T cell repertoires in COVID-19. Method: immunoSEQ multiplex PCR; TCRdb's copy keeps in-frame clones and lacks some. The sample contains roughly 300,000 clones, approximately 90% of which appear only once. This clone appeared a few times. The CDR3 sequence is 13 residues long. Germline V lookup: CDR1 SGHTA, CDR2 FQGTGA. V was trimmed by 3 bases and J by 7 bases, leaving 10 bases between them. The clonotype originates from a woman aged 18-29 years who had recovered from COVID-19. The chain carries TRBV7-3 and TRBJ1-5, with D perhaps TRBD1 (5 bases). Sequenced: PBMCs or T cells enriched from blood (not recorded which). CDR3 loop: CASSLVGGQPQHF. CDR3 bases: TGTGCCAGCAGCTTGGTGGGGGGGCAGCCCCAGCATTTT.